The 16 T cell receptor beta chains given below trace back to one sample, sequenced in a study of T cell responses to AZD1222 COVID-19 vaccine. The assay was immunoSEQ multiplex PCR, and TCRdb's table has in-frame clones only and misses some. The sample contains over 150,000 clones, about nine tenths of which appear only once. The sample consisted of peripheral blood, taken on day 0 of AZD1222 vaccination. The source of these receptors is an adult in good health.

CDR3 protein: CASSLQGAYGYTF. The CDR3 nucleotides read TGTGCCAGCAGCTTACAGGGGGCCTATGGCTACACCTTC. The chain employs TRBV7-3 and TRBJ1-2; 8 nucleotides align to TRBD1. CDR1 SGHTA and CDR2 FQGTGA come from the germline V gene. The CDR3 totals 13 residues. Losses at the gene ends were 2 bases for V and 4 bases for J; bases not matched to a gene: 0.

This chain connects TRBV7-9 to TRBJ1-6, with 9 bases matching TRBD1. Germline trimming cut 5 bases from V and 7 bases from J; bases unmatched to any gene: 3. The length of the CDR3 is 14 residues. Germline CDR1 reads SEHNR; CDR2 reads FQNEAQ (reference sequence). DNA of the CDR3: TGTGCCAGCAGCCTGGACAGGGGAAATTCACCCCTCCACTTT. Translated: CASSLDRGNSPLHF.

This chain links TRBV4-1 with TRBJ2-5; 10 bases map to TRBD2. The CDR3 runs to 15 residues. V was pared by 2 bases and J by 3 bases, with 3 bases of the junction left unmatched. Germline values: CDR1 MGHRA, CDR2 YSYEKL. CDR3 residues: CASSQSGGAEETQYF. In nucleotides, the CDR3 is TGCGCCAGCAGCCAAAGCGGGGGGGCCGAAGAGACCCAGTACTTC.

This clone appeared many times. The chain recombines TRBV18 with TRBJ2-2; D not certain. This CDR3 has 14 residues. Germline V gene sequence: CDR1 KGHSH, CDR2 LQKENI. The V and J ends lost 4 bases and 3 bases respectively, with 9 bases between them. The DNA for the CDR3 is TGTGCCAGCTCACTCTTTAGGGACACCGGGGAGCTGTTTTTT. It encodes CASSLFRDTGELFF.

The chain carries TRBV6-5 and TRBJ1-1; 11 bases fit TRBD1. CDR1 is MNHEY, CDR2 SVGAGI, per germline. The CDR3 totals 15 residues. V trimming: 2 bases; J trimming: 10 bases; junction bases outside the gene matches: 9. CDR3 protein: CASSYPGQGARGAFF. CDR3 nucleotide sequence: TGTGCCAGCAGTTACCCTGGACAGGGGGCGCGAGGAGCTTTCTTT.

V and J are TRBV4-3 and TRBJ1-1; no clear D gene. The CDR3 extends over 14 amino acids. Per germline, CDR1 LGHNA and CDR2 YSLEER. V was trimmed by 0 bases and J by 1 base, leaving 6 bases between them. The CDR3 spells CASSQEWGNTEAFF. CDR3 bases: TGCGCCAGCAGCCAAGAGTGGGGGAACACTGAAGCTTTCTTT.

V usage is TRBV7-2 and J usage is TRBJ2-7, with TRBD1 as a possible D gene (5 bases). V lost 0 bases and J 9 bases, leaving 12 bases between the germline ends. This CDR3 comprises 13 residues. Germline-derived CDR1 and CDR2 are SGHTA and FQGNSA. The CDR3 here is CASSLAQAGMQYF. The CDR3 DNA sequence: TGTGCCAGCAGCTTAGCGCAGGCAGGGATGCAGTACTTC. Using reference TRBV7-2 and TRBJ2-7 for the parts outside the CDR3, the full variable domain is GAGVSQSPSNKVTEKGKDVELRCDPISGHTALYWYRQSLGQGLEFLIYFQGNSAPDKSGLPSDRFSAERTGGSVSTLTIQRTQQEDSAVYLCASSLAQAGMQYFGPGTRLTVT.

The chain's CDR3 is CAWRRQGAIVTEAFF. CDR3 nucleotide sequence: TGTGCCTGGAGACGACAGGGGGCGATTGTTACTGAAGCTTTCTTT. V gene TRBV30 combines with J gene TRBJ1-1, with TRBD1 matching 10 bases. Looked up from germline, CDR1 is GTSNPN and CDR2 is SVGIG (reference sequence). Losses at the gene ends were 3 bases for V and 5 bases for J; bases not matched to a gene: 9. This CDR3 region has 15 residues. The full variable domain, in which reference TRBV30 and TRBJ1-1 provide the parts outside the CDR3, is SQTIHQWPATLVQPVGSPLSLECTVEGTSNPNLYWYRQAAGRGLQLLFYSVGIGQISSEVPQNLSASRPQDRQFILSSKKLLLSDSGFYLCAWRRQGAIVTEAFFGQGTRLTVV.

The rearrangement uses TRBV4-1 and TRBJ1-1; unclear D gene. V lost 1 base and J 0 bases, leaving 12 bases between the germline ends. The CDR3 sequence is 16 residues long. Germline V gene lookup returns CDR1 MGHRA and CDR2 YSYEKL. As DNA, the CDR3 is TGCGCCAGCAGCCAAGTAAAGGGCGCAATGAACACTGAAGCTTTCTTT. As protein: CASSQVKGAMNTEAFF.

The genes are TRBV28 and TRBJ2-3, with 9 bases lining up with TRBD1. There are 16 residues in the CDR3. Losses at the gene ends were 8 bases for V and 6 bases for J; bases not matched to a gene: 15. Germline CDR1 MDHEN, CDR2 SYDVKM. The CDR3 region is CASGVPGQGPKDTQYF. The CDR3 DNA sequence: TGTGCCAGCGGAGTCCCCGGACAGGGGCCGAAGGATACGCAGTATTTT.

CDR3: CASSSRDTKSSYNSPLHF. The CDR3 nucleotides read TGTGCCAGCAGTAGCCGGGACACGAAGAGCTCCTATAATTCACCCCTCCACTTT. The chain links TRBV6-2 or TRBV6-3 to TRBJ1-6; weak D call: TRBD1 (6 bases). Per the germline V gene, CDR1 is MNHEY and CDR2 is SVGEGT. V was trimmed by 5 bases and J by 0 bases, leaving 17 bases between them. CDR3 length: 18 amino acids.

The chain couples TRBV30 to TRBJ1-1; D uncertain. CDR3 length equals 15 residues. Germline CDR1 GTSNPN, CDR2 SVGIG (reference sequence). V was trimmed by 0 bases and J by 1 base, leaving 12 bases between them. The CDR3 region is CAWSVQYMSNTEAFF. CDR3 coding DNA: TGTGCCTGGAGTGTACAATATATGTCGAACACTGAAGCTTTCTTT. Complete variable domain (other parts from reference TRBV30 and TRBJ1-1): SQTIHQWPATLVQPVGSPLSLECTVEGTSNPNLYWYRQAAGRGLQLLFYSVGIGQISSEVPQNLSASRPQDRQFILSSKKLLLSDSGFYLCAWSVQYMSNTEAFFGQGTRLTVV.

The rearrangement links TRBV11-2 to TRBJ1-2, with D maybe TRBD1 (6 bases). The CDR3 totals 16 residues. From germline, CDR1 is SGHAT and CDR2 FQNNGV. The V and J ends lost 0 bases and 9 bases respectively, with 20 bases between them. This CDR3 is CASSLDRGGGPYSYTF. The DNA of the CDR3 is TGTGCCAGCAGCTTAGACCGAGGGGGGGGCCCTTATAGCTACACCTTC.

This clone appeared a few times. The V and J genes are TRBV2 and TRBJ1-3; the match to TRBD1 covers 10 bases. CDR3 size: 16 residues. CDR1 and CDR2 from the germline V gene are SNHLY and FYNNEI. V shed 10 bases and J 0 bases; nucleotides not matched to a gene: 9. CDR3: CATDLGQGNSGNTIYF. The DNA of the CDR3 is TGTGCCACTGACCTGGGACAGGGGAACTCTGGAAACACCATATATTTT.

The chain has TRBV15 and TRBJ1-1; D uncertain. The germline gives CDR1 LNHNV, CDR2 YYDKDF (reference sequence). Deletions cut 3 bases from V and 0 bases from J, with 17 bases between. The CDR3 loop spans 17 amino acids. CDR3 bases: TGTGCCACCAGCAGCACGCTTACGGGAAGTATGAACACTGAAGCTTTCTTT. This codes for CATSSTLTGSMNTEAFF.

CDR3 nucleotide sequence: TGTGCCAGCCTATCTTCCGGGACAGGGAACTATGGCTACACCTTC. This encodes CASLSSGTGNYGYTF. The chain has TRBV28 and TRBJ1-2; 9 nucleotides match TRBD1. Per the germline V gene, CDR1 is MDHEN and CDR2 is SYDVKM. This CDR3 is built from 15 residues. V was clipped by 8 bases and J by 2 bases; unmatched bases: 9.